One T cell receptor (beta chain) is described in this entry. With 60 Vbeta and 13 Jbeta primers, the PCR was carried out. The assay was immunoSEQ multiplex PCR, and TCRdb's table has in-frame clones only and misses some. The sample shows about 160,000 clones, around four fifths of them seen only once. This entry comes from a study of cytomegalovirus exposure and HLA in healthy donors. Per germline, CDR1 SEHNR and CDR2 FQNEAQ (reference sequence). The CDR3 loop spans 15 amino acids. V lost 8 bases and J lost 1, with 17 bases in between. The sequenced material came from PBMCs. The rearrangement uses TRBV7-9 and TRBJ1-1; no clear D. This receptor was taken from a female donor in good health and CMV-seronegative. Written as DNA, the CDR3 is TGTGCCAGCGGCCTCAACCAATTCGCGAACACTGAAGCTTTCTTT. This gives the protein CASGLNQFANTEAFF.